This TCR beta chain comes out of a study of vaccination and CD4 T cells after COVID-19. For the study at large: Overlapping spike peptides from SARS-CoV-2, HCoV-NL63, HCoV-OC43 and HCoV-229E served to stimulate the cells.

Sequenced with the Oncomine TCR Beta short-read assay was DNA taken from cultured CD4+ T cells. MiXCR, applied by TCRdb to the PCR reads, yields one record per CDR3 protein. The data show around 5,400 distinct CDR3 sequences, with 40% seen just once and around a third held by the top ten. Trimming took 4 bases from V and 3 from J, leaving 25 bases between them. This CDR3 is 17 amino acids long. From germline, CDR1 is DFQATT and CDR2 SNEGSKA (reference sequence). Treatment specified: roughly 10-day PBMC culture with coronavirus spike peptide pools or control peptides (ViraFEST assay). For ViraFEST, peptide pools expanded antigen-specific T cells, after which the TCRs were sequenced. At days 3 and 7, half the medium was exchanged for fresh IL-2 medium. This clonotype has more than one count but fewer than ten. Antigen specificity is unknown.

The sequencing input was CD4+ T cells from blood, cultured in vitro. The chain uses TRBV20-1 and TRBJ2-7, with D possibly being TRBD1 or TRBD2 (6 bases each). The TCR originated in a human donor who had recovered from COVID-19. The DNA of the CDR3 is TGCAGTGCTACCCCGGGGGACTTGACAGGACTGAACTACGAGCAGTACTTC. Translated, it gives CSATPGDLTGLNYEQYF.